The clone carrying this TCR beta chain was seen a single time. V shed 1 base, J shed 5 bases, and the junction held 1 base outside the gene matches. The CDR3 contains 13 residues. The V gene's germline CDR1 is LNHDA and CDR2 SQIVND (reference sequence). The data were obtained in a study of blood T cell repertoires in COVID-19. Overall study: COVID-19 samples collected from the United States, Italy and Spain covered acute and convalescent phases. Nucleic acid was either cDNA or gDNA, and it came from T cells, B-cell-depleted T cells, or PBMCs.

In the study's own analysis: Cell counts per sample came from amplifying reference gene primers. Clones were read by immunoSEQ multiplex PCR, and TCRdb kept only the in-frame ones, dropping some. V and J calls and clone size are copied from that table; D and trimming were computed from the DNA. Of approximately 71,000 clones listed, 60% to 85% are singletons. The clonotype originates from a human donor in a cohort sampled during active COVID-19. The chain has TRBV19 and TRBJ2-5; 7 nucleotides agree with TRBD1. Material: peripheral blood. For the CDR3, the DNA is TGTGCCAGTAGTATAGTAGGGGGCGAGACCCAGTACTTC. Its translation: CASSIVGGETQYF.